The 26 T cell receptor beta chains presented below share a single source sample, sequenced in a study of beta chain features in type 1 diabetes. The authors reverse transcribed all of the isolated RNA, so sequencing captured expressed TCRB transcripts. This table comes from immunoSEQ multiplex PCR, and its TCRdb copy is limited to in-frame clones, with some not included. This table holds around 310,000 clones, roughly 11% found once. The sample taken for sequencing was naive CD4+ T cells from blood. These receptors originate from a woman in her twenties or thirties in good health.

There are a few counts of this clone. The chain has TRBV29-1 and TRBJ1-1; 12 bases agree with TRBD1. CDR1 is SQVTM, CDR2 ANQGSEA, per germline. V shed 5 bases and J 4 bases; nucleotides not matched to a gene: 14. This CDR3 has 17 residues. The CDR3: CSVSTLGQGAGGTEAFF. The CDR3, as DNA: TGCAGCGTTTCCACCCTGGGACAGGGGGCGGGAGGCACTGAAGCTTTCTTT.

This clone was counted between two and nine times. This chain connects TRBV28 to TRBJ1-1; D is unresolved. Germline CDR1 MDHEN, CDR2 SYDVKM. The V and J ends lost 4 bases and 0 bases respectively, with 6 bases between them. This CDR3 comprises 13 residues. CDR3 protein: CASSSGVNTEAFF. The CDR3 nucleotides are TGTGCCAGCAGTTCGGGAGTGAACACTGAAGCTTTCTTT.

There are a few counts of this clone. Here the CDR3 reads CASSFREKLFF. The CDR3 coding sequence is TGTGCCAGCAGCTTCCGTGAAAAACTGTTTTTT. The V gene is TRBV7-9, the J gene TRBJ1-4; D remains ambiguous. The germline V gene has CDR1 SEHNR and CDR2 FQNEAQ (reference sequence). The CDR3 is made up of 11 amino acids. Trimming shortened V by 3 bases and J by 7 bases, and 3 bases separated the two germline ends.

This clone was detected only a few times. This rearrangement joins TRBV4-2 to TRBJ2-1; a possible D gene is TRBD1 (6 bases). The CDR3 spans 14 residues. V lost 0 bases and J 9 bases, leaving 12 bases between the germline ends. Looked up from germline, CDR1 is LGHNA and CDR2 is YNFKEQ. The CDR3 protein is CASSQDLETGEQFF. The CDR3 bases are TGTGCCAGCAGCCAAGATTTAGAGACAGGTGAGCAGTTCTTC.

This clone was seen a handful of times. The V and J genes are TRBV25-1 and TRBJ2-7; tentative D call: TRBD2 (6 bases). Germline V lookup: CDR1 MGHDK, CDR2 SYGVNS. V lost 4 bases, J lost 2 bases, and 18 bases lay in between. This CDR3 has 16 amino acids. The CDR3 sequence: CASSAPGPGVTYEQYF. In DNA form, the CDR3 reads TGTGCCAGCAGTGCGCCCGGGCCGGGAGTCACCTACGAGCAGTACTTC.

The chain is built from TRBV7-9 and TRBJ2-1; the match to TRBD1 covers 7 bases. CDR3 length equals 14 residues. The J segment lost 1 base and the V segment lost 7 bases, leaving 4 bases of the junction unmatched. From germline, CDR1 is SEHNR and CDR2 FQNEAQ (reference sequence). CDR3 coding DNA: TGTGCCAGCAACCCGGGACAGTCCTACAATGAGCAGTTCTTC. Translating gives CASNPGQSYNEQFF.

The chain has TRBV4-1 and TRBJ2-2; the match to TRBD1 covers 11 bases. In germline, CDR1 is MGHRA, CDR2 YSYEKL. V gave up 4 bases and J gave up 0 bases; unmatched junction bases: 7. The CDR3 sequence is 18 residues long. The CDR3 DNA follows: TGCGCCAGCAGCCGAGAGGGACAGGGGGTGTCGAACACCGGGGAGCTGTTTTTT. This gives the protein CASSREGQGVSNTGELFF.

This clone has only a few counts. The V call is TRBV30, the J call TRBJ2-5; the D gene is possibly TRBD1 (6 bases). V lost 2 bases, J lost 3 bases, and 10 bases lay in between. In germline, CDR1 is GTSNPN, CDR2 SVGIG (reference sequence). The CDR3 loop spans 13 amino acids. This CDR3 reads CAWSLGQEETQYF. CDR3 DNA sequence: TGTGCCTGGAGTCTGGGACAAGAAGAGACCCAGTACTTC.

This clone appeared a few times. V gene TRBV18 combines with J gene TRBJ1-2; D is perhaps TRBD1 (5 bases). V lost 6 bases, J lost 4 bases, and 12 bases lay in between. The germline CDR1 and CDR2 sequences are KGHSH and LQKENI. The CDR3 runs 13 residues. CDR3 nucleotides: TGTGCCAGCTCCCTCACAGGTTCCTATGGCTACACCTTC. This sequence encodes CASSLTGSYGYTF.

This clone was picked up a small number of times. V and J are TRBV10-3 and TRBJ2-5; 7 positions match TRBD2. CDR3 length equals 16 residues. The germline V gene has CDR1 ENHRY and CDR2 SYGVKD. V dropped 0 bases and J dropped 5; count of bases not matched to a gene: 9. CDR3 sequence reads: CAISESAGLEGETQYF. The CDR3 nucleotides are TGTGCCATCAGTGAGTCGGCAGGACTAGAGGGCGAGACCCAGTACTTC.

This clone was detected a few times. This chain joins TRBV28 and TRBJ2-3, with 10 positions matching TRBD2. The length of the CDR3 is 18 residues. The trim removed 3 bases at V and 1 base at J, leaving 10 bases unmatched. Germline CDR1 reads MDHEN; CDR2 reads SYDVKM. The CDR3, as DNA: TGTGCCAGCAGTTTTCCCCTAACTAGCGGGGATGGCACAGATACGCAGTATTTT. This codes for CASSFPLTSGDGTDTQYF.

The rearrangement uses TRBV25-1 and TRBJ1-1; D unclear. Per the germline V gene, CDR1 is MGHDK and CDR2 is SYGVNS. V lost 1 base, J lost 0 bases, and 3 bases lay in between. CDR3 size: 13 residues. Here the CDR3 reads CASSESVNTEAFF. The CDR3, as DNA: TGTGCCAGCAGTGAATCCGTGAACACTGAAGCTTTCTTT.

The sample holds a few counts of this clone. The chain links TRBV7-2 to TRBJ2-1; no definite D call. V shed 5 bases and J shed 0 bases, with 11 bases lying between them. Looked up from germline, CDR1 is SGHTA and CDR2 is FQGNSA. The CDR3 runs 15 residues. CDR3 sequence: CASSPQWSSYNEQFF. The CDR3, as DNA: TGTGCCAGCAGCCCCCAGTGGAGCTCCTACAATGAGCAGTTCTTC. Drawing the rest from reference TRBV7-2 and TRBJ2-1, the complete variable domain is GAGVSQSPSNKVTEKGKDVELRCDPISGHTALYWYRQSLGQGLEFLIYFQGNSAPDKSGLPSDRFSAERTGGSVSTLTIQRTQQEDSAVYLCASSPQWSSYNEQFFGPGTRLTVL.

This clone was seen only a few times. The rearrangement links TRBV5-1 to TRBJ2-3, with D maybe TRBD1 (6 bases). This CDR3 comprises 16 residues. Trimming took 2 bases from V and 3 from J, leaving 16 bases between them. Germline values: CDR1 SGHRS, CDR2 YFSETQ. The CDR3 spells CASSLSTGPVTDTQYF. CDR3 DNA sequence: TGCGCCAGCAGCTTATCGACAGGCCCGGTGACAGATACGCAGTATTTT.

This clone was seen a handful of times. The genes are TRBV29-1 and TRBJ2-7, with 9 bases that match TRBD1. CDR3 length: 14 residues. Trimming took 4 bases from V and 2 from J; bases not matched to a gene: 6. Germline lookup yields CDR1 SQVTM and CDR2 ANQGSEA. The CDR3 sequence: CSVARDRVPYEQYF. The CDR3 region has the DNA TGCAGCGTTGCGAGGGACAGGGTTCCCTACGAGCAGTACTTC.

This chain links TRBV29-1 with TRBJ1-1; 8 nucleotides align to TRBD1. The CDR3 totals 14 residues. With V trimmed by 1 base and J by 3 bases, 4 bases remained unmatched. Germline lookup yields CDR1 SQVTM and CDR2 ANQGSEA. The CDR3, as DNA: TGCAGCGTTGAAGTCAGGGGGCGAGACACTGAAGCTTTCTTT. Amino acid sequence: CSVEVRGRDTEAFF.

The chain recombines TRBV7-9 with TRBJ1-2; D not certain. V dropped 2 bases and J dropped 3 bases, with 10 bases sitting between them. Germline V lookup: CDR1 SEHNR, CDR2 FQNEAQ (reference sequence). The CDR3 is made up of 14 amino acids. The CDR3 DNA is TGTGCCAGCAGCTTATCTGCGACTTACTATGGCTACACCTTC. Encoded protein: CASSLSATYYGYTF.

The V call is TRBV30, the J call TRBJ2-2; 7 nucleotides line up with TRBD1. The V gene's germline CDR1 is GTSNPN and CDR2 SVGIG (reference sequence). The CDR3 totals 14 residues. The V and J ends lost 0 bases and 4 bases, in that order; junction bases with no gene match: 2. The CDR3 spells CAWSVGQITGELFF. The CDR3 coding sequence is TGTGCCTGGAGTGTGGGACAGATCACCGGGGAGCTGTTTTTT.

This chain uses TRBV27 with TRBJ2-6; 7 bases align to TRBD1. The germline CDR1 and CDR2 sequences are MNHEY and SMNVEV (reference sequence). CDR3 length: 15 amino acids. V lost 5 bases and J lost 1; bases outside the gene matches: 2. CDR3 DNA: TGTGCCAGCAGTGTGACAGGGTCTGGGGCCAACGTCCTGACTTTC. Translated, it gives CASSVTGSGANVLTF. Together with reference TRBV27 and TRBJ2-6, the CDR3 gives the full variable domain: EAQVTQNPRYLITVTGKKLTVTCSQNMNHEYMSWYRQDPGLGLRQIYYSMNVEVTDKGDVPEGYKVSRKEKRNFPLILESPSPNQTSLYFCASSVTGSGANVLTFGAGSRLTVL.

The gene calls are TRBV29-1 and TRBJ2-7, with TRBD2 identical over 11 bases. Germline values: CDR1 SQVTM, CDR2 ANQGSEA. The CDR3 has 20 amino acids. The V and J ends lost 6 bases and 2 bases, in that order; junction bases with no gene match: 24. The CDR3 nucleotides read TGCAGCGTCGCTGGGGGGCTTACTAGCGGGAGACCCAACTCCCCCTACGAGCAGTACTTC. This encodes CSVAGGLTSGRPNSPYEQYF.

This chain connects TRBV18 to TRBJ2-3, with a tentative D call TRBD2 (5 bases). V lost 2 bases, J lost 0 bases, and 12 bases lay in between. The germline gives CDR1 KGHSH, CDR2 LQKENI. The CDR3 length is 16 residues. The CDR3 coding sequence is TGTGCCAGCTCACCAGTTCGTGGGAGTAGCACAGATACGCAGTATTTT. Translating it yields CASSPVRGSSTDTQYF.

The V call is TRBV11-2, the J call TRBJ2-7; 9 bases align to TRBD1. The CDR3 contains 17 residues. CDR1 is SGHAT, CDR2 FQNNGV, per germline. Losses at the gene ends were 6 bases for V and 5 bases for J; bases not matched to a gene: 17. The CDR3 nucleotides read TGTGCCAGCAGTCCCTTCCCCCCACGGACAGGGGATAACGAGCAGTACTTC. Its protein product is CASSPFPPRTGDNEQYF. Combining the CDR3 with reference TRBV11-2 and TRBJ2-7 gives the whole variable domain EAGVAQSPRYKIIEKRQSVAFWCNPISGHATLYWYQQILGQGPKLLIQFQNNGVVDDSQLPKDRFSAERLKGVDSTLKIQPAKLEDSAVYLCASSPFPPRTGDNEQYFGPGTRLTVT.

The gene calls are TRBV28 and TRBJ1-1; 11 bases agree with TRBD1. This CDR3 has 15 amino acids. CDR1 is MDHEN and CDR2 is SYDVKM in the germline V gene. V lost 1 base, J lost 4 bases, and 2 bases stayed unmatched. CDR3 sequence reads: CASSLSGTGGTEAFF. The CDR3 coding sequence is TGTGCCAGCAGTTTATCGGGGACAGGGGGCACTGAAGCTTTCTTT.

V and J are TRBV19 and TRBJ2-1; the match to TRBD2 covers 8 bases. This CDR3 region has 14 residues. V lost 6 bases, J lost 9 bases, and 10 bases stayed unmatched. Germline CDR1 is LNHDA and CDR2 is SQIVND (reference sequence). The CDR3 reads CASRLSGAPPEQFF. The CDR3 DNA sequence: TGTGCCAGTAGGCTTAGCGGGGCTCCACCTGAGCAGTTCTTC.

For the CDR3, the DNA is TGTGCCTGGGGTAGCGGGAGCCCTAGTGAGACCCAGTACTTC. Translating it yields CAWGSGSPSETQYF. The gene calls are TRBV30 and TRBJ2-5; 9 bases are a match to TRBD2. Germline CDR1 is GTSNPN and CDR2 is SVGIG (reference sequence). Losses at the gene ends were 5 bases for V and 5 bases for J; bases not matched to a gene: 9. This CDR3 is built from 14 residues.

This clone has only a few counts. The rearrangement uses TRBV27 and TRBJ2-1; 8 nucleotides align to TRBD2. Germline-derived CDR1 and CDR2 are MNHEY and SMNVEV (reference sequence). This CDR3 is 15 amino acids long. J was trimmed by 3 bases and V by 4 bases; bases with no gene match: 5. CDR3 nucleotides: TGTGCCAGCAGTTATACTAGCGGACACTACAATGAGCAGTTCTTC. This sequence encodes CASSYTSGHYNEQFF.